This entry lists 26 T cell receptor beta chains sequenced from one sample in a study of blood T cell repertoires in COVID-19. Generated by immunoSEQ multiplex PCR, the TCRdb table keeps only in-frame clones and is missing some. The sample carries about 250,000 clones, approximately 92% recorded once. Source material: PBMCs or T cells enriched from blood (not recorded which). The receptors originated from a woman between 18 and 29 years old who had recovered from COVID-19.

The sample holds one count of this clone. The CDR3 sequence: CASSLWLEAYEQYF. CDR3 in DNA: TGTGCCAGCAGCTTGTGGCTTGAGGCCTACGAGCAGTACTTC. The V and J genes are TRBV5-6 and TRBJ2-7, with D uncertain. CDR1 and CDR2 (germline): SGHDT, YYEEEE. Trimming left V 1 base short and J 2 bases short, with 10 bases between. CDR3 length: 14 residues.

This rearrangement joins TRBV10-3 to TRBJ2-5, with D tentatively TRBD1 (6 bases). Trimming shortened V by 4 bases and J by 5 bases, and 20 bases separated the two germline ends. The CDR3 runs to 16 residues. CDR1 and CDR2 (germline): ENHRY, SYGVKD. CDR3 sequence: CAISGDDRNVGETQYF. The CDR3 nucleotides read TGTGCCATCAGTGGGGACGACAGGAACGTTGGGGAGACCCAGTACTTC.

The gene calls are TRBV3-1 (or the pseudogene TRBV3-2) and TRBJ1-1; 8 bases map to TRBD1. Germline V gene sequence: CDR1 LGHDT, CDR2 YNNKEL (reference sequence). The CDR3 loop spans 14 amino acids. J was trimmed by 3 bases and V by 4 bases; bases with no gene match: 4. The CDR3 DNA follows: TGTGCCAGCAGCCTAACAGGGGGAGACACTGAAGCTTTCTTT. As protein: CASSLTGGDTEAFF.

CDR3 residues: CATQEANYGYTF. The CDR3 DNA sequence: TGTGCCACGCAAGAGGCTAACTATGGCTACACCTTC. This sequence joins TRBV12-3 or TRBV12-4 and TRBJ1-2; no clear D gene. The CDR3 is 12 residues long. V shed 10 bases and J shed 0 bases, with 9 bases lying between them.

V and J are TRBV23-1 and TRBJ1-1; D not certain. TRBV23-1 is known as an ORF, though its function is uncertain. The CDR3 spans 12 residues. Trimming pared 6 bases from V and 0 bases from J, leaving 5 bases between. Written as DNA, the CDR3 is TGCGCCAGCAGGGCTTTGAACACTGAAGCTTTCTTT. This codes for CASRALNTEAFF.

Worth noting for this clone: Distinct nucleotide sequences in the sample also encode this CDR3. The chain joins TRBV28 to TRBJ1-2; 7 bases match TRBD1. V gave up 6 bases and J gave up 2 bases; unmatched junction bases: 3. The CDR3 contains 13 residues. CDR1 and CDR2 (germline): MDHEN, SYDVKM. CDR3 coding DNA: TGTGCCAGCAGACCGACAGGGAACTATGGCTACACCTTC. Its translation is CASRPTGNYGYTF.

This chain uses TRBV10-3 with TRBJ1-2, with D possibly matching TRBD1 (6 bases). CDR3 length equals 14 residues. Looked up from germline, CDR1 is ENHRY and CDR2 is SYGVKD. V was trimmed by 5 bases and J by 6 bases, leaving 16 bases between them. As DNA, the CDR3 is TGTGCCATCAGTATAGACAGGTTTGGAGATGGCTACACCTTC. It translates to CAISIDRFGDGYTF.

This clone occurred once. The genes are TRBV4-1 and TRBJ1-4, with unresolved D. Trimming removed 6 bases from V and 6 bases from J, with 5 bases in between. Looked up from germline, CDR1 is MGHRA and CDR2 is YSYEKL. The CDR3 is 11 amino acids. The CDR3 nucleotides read TGCGCCAGCAGATCATATGAAAAACTGTTTTTT. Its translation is CASRSYEKLFF.

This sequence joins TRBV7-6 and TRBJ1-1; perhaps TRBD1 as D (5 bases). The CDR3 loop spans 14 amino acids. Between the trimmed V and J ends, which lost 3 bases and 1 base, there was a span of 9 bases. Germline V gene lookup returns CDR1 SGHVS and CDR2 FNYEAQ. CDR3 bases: TGTGCCAGCAGCTTGGGTACAGGGAACACTGAAGCTTTCTTT. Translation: CASSLGTGNTEAFF.

The DNA for the CDR3 is TGCGCCAGCCAGGAAGGTTTTAACACCGGGGAGCTGTTTTTT. It yields the protein CASQEGFNTGELFF. This chain links TRBV5-1 with TRBJ2-2, with unresolved D. The CDR3 contains 14 residues. Germline CDR1 reads SGHRS; CDR2 reads YFSETQ. Trimming left V 7 bases short and J 2 bases short, with 12 bases between. The full variable domain, its missing parts supplied by reference TRBV5-1 and TRBJ2-2, is KAGVTQTPRYLIKTRGQQVTLSCSPISGHRSVSWYQQTPGQGLQFLFEYFSETQRNKGNFPGRFSGRQFSNSRSEMNVSTLELGDSALYLCASQEGFNTGELFFGEGSRLTVL.

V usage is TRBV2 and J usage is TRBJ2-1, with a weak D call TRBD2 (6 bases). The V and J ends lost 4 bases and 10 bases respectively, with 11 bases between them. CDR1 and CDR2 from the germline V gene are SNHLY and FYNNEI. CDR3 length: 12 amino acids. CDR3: CASSGDGREQFF. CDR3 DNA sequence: TGTGCCAGCAGTGGGGACGGGAGAGAGCAGTTCTTC. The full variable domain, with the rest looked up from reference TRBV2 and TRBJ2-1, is EPEVTQTPSHQVTQMGQEVILRCVPISNHLYFYWYRQILGQKVEFLVSFYNNEISEKSEIFDDQFSVERPDGSNFTLKIRSTKLEDSAMYFCASSGDGREQFFGPGTRLTVL.

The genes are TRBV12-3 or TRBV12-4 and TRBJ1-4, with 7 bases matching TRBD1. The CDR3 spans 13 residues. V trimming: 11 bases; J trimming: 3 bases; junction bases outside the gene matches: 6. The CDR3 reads CACKGAANEKLFF. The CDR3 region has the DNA TGTGCCTGTAAGGGGGCAGCTAATGAAAAACTGTTTTTT.

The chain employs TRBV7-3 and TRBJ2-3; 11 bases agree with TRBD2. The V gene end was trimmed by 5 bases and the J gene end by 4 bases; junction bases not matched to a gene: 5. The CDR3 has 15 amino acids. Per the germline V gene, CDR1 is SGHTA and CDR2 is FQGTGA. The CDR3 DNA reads TGTGCCAGCAGCCCGTTAGCGGGGGGGCCAGATACGCAGTATTTT. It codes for CASSPLAGGPDTQYF.

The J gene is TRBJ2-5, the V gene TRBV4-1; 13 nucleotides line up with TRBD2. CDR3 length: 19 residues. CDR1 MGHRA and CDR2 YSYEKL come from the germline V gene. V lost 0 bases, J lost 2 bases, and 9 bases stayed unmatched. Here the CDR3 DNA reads TGCGCCAGCAGCCAAGATCAACTAGCGGGGGGGCTGATACAAGAGACCCAGTACTTC. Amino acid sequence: CASSQDQLAGGLIQETQYF.

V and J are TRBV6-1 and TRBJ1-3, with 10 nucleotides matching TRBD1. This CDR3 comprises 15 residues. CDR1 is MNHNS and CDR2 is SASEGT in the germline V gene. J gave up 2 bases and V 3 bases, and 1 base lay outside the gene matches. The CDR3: CASSDGTGAGNTIYF. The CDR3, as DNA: TGTGCCAGCAGTGATGGGACAGGGGCTGGAAACACCATATATTTT.

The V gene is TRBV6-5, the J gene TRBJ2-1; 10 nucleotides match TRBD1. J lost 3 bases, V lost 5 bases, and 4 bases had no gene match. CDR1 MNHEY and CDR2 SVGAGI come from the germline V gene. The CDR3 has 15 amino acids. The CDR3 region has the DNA TGTGCCAGCAGTCGGACAGGGGGGAGCTACAATGAGCAGTTCTTC. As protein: CASSRTGGSYNEQFF.

The CDR3 loop is CASSPLRDSYEQYF. The CDR3 nucleotides read TGTGCCAGCTCACCTCTCCGGGACTCCTACGAGCAGTACTTC. V gene TRBV18 combines with J gene TRBJ2-7, with TRBD2 as a possible D gene (5 bases). The CDR3 is 14 residues long. The germline V and J ends were trimmed by 3 bases and 0 bases, with 9 bases remaining between them. Germline V gene sequence: CDR1 KGHSH, CDR2 LQKENI.

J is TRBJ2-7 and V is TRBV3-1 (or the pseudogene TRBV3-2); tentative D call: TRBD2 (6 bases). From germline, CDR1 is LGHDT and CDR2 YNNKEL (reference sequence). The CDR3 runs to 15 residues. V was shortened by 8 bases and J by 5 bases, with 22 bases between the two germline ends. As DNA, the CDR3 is TGTGCCAGCCAAGTTTCGAGCGGAGGGGCCCACGAGCAGTACTTC. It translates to CASQVSSGGAHEQYF.

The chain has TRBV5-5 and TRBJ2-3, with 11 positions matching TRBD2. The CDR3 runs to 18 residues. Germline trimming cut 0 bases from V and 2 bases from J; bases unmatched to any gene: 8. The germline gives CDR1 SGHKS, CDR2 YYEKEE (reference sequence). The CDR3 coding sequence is TGTGCCAGCAGCTTGGGACTAGCGGGGTACAGCTCCACAGATACGCAGTATTTT. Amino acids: CASSLGLAGYSSTDTQYF.

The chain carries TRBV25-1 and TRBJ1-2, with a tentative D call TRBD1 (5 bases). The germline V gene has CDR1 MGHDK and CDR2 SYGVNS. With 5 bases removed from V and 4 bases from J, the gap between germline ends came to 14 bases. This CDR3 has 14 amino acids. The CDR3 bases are TGTGCCAGCAGTCAGGGTAATCGGGTCTATGGCTACACCTTC. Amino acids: CASSQGNRVYGYTF.

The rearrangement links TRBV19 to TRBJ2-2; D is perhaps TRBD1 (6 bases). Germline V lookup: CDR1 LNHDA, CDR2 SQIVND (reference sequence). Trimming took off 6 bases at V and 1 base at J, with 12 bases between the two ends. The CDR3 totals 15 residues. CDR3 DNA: TGTGCCAGTAGGTCCGGACAGAGGAACACCGGGGAGCTGTTTTTT. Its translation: CASRSGQRNTGELFF. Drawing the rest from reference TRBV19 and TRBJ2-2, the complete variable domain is DGGITQSPKYLFRKEGQNVTLSCEQNLNHDAMYWYRQDPGQGLRLIYYSQIVNDFQKGDIAEGYSVSREKKESFPLTVTSAQKNPTAFYLCASRSGQRNTGELFFGEGSRLTVL.

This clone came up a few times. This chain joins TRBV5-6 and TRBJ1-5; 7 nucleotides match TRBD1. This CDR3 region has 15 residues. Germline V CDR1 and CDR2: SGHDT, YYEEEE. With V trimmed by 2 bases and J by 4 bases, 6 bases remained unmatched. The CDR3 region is CASSLLGGVNQPQHF. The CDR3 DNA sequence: TGTGCCAGCAGCTTACTAGGGGGCGTGAATCAGCCCCAGCATTTT.

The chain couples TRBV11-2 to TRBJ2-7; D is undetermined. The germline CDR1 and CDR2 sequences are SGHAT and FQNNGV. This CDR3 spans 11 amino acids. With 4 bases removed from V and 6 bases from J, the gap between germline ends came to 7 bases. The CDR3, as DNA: TGTGCCAGCAGCTCCAGGCTCGAGCAGTACTTC. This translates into CASSSRLEQYF.

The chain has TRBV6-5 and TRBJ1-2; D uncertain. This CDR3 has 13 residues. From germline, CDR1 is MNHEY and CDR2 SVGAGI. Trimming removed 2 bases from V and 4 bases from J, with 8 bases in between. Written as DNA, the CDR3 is TGTGCCAGCAGTTACCGAGGGCCCTATGGCTACACCTTC. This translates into CASSYRGPYGYTF.

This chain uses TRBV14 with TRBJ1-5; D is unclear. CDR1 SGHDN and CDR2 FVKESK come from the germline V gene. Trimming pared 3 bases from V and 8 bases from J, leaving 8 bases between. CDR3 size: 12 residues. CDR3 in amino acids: CASSQGREPQHF. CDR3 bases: TGTGCCAGCAGCCAGGGTCGGGAGCCCCAGCATTTT.

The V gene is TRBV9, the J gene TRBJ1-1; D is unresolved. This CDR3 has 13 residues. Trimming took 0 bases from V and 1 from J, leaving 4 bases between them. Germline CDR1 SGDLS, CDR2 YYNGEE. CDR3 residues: CASSVEQNTEAFF. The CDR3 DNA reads TGTGCCAGCAGCGTAGAACAGAACACTGAAGCTTTCTTT.